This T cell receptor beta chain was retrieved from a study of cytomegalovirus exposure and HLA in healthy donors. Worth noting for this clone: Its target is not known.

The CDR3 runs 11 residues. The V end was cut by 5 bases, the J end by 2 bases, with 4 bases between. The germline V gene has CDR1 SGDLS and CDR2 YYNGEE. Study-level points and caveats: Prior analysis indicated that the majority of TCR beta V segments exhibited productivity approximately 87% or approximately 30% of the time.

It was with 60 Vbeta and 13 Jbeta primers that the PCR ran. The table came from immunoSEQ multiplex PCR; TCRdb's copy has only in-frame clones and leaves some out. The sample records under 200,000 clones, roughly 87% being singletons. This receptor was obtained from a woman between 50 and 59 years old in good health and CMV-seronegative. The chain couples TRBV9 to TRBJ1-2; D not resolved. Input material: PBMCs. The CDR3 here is CASSSNYGYTF. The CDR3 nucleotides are TGTGCCAGCAGTTCGAACTATGGCTACACCTTC.